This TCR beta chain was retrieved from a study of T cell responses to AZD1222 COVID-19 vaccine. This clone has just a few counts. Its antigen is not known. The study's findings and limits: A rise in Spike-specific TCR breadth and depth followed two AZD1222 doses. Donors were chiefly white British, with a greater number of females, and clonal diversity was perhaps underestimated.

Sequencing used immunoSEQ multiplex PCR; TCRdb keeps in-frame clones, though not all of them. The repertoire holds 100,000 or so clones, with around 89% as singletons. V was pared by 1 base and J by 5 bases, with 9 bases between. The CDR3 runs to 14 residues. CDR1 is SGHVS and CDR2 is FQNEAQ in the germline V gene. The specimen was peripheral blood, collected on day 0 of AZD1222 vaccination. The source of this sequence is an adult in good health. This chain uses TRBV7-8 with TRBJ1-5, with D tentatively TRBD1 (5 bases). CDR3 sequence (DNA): TGTGCCAGCAGCTTAGGAGGACACGATCAGCCCCAGCATTTT. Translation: CASSLGGHDQPQHF.